These 3 T cell receptor beta chains were all obtained from the same sample, sequenced in a study of long-term antiretroviral therapy in people with HIV (dated by TCRdb to about 2022). The immunoSEQ hsTCRB v3.0 assay was used at survey level resolution to sequence the TRB variable region. TCRdb's version of the immuneACCESS table is confined to in-frame rearrangements and falls short of the full clone set. An unresolved V gene accounts for under half of the shortfall where checked; the remainder is of unknown origin. The sample data list over 10,000 clones, and around 77% of these were observed just once. The biggest ten clones account for about 9.9% of the sample. This specimen was unsorted PBMCs, taken 0.8 years before starting antiretroviral therapy. The receptors here all came from a woman between 35 and 50 years old with HIV.

The V and J genes are TRBV5-1 and TRBJ2-5; possibly TRBD2 for D (5 bases). With 6 bases removed from V and 2 bases from J, the gap between germline ends came to 8 bases. The V gene's germline CDR1 is SGHRS and CDR2 YFSETQ. There are 12 residues in the CDR3. CDR3 nucleotide sequence: TGCGCCAGCATAGCGCCACAAGAGACCCAGTACTTC. This translates into CASIAPQETQYF.

This chain uses TRBV7-9 with TRBJ2-7; 7 bases align to TRBD2. V gave up 5 bases and J gave up 4 bases; unmatched junction bases: 11. The CDR3 is 15 residues long. In germline, CDR1 is SEHNR, CDR2 FQNEAQ (reference sequence). This chain's CDR3 is CASSPQGGSEYEQYF. The CDR3 DNA reads TGTGCCAGCAGCCCCCAAGGCGGGAGCGAGTACGAGCAGTACTTC.

For the CDR3, the DNA is TGTGCCAGCAGTGAAGCGGGACGCCGGACTACCGTTAGAGATGAGCAGTTCTTC. Translation: CASSEAGRRTTVRDEQFF. The V call is TRBV6-1, the J call TRBJ2-1; TRBD2 might be the D (6 bases). Germline CDR1 MNHNS, CDR2 SASEGT. The CDR3 runs 18 residues. Trimming took 0 bases from V and 8 from J, leaving 23 bases between them.